What follows describes a single TCR beta chain. This sample is part of a study of blood T cell repertoires in COVID-19. As for the study in general: T cells, B-cell-depleted T cells, or PBMCs provided the cDNA or gDNA that served as material.

Looked up from germline, CDR1 is LGHDT and CDR2 is YNNKEL (reference sequence). This CDR3 has 13 amino acids. Trimming at V came to 5 bases and at J to 5 bases, leaving 5 bases not matched to a gene. Authors' methods: Amplification from reference gene primers served as the basis for estimated nucleated cell counts. The repertoire was sequenced with immunoSEQ multiplex PCR; TCRdb's copy has only in-frame clones and lacks some. V and J calls plus clone size are reproduced from that table; the DNA served to infer D and trimming. Here the sample spans about 190,000 clones, 80% being singletons. The chain is built from TRBV3-1 (or the pseudogene TRBV3-2) and TRBJ2-5, with 7 bases lining up with TRBD1. This receptor was obtained from a man aged 60 to 75 with acute or convalescent COVID-19. The sequencing sample was made of peripheral blood. The CDR3 DNA sequence: TGTGCCAGCAGCAGGGGACAGACGGAGACCCAGTACTTC. Translated, it gives CASSRGQTETQYF.